These 28 T cell receptor beta chains were sequenced from one sample in a study of spatial heterogeneity in lung cancer. Study findings and constraints: Expanded alpha and beta TCR counts within tumors tracked tumor mutation counts.

Regarding time point: sample taken at primary tumor resection. For these receptors, no antigen is known. Via MiXCR, TCRdb re-called the 5' RACE reads, giving one row per CDR3 protein. The data hold 16,000 or so distinct CDR3 sequences, with almost 7% observed a single time. The specimen comprised lung tumor tissue, sampled at surgery. These receptors were obtained from a female donor with early-stage non-small cell lung cancer.

This clonotype was seen many times. The gene calls are TRBV9 and TRBJ2-7; either TRBD1 or TRBD2 may fit D (5 bases each). The CDR3 consists of 16 residues. Looked up from germline, CDR1 is SGDLS and CDR2 is YYNGEE. V shed 4 bases and J shed 3 bases, with 20 bases lying between them. The CDR3 DNA reads as TGTGCCAGCAGCTTTACCGGGGCCCCCAATAACTACGAGCAGTACTTC. Residues: CASSFTGAPNNYEQYF.

This clonotype was counted ten times or more. The rearrangement links TRBV5-1 to TRBJ2-3; 7 bases map to TRBD1. J was trimmed by 5 bases and V by 4 bases; bases with no gene match: 7. Germline CDR1 SGHRS, CDR2 YFSETQ. The CDR3 has 14 amino acids. The DNA for the CDR3 is TGCGCCAGCAGCCCACAGGGGCGAGAAGATACGCAGTATTTT. Amino acids: CASSPQGREDTQYF.

This sequence joins TRBV23-1 and TRBJ1-5; D remains unclear. TRBV23-1 is an ORF for which the function is uncertain. The CDR3 is 10 amino acids. V shed 7 bases and J shed 6 bases, with 4 bases lying between them. The CDR3 bases are TGCGCCAGCATAATTCAGCCCCAGCATTTT. The encoded protein is CASIIQPQHF.

The chain carries TRBV20-1 and TRBJ2-5, with TRBD2 matching 11 bases. Losses at the gene ends were 6 bases for V and 7 bases for J; bases not matched to a gene: 13. The CDR3 sequence is 15 residues long. Per germline, CDR1 DFQATT and CDR2 SNEGSKA (reference sequence). The CDR3 bases are TGCAGTGCCACAAGTCCGGGACTAGCGGTGGGGACCCAGTACTTC. Translated, it gives CSATSPGLAVGTQYF.

A word on this clonotype: A read error may be the cause here, since a much bigger clone is one base away. J is TRBJ1-6 and V is TRBV18; D is possibly TRBD1 (5 bases). The CDR3 contains 15 residues. Germline CDR1 KGHSH, CDR2 LQKENI. The CDR3 bases are TGTACCAGCTCACCGATCCGGGACGGTATTTCACCCCTCCACTTT. Protein sequence: CTSSPIRDGISPLHF.

The table lists this clonotype with a few counts. The rearrangement joins TRBV27 to TRBJ2-1; 7 bases are a match to TRBD1. The CDR3 contains 15 residues. The V and J ends lost 5 bases and 4 bases, in that order; junction bases with no gene match: 8. Germline V gene data show CDR1 as MNHEY and CDR2 as SMNVEV (reference sequence). The CDR3 coding sequence is TGTGCCAGCAGTCCTCGACAGGGCGTATACAATGAGCAGTTCTTC. It specifies CASSPRQGVYNEQFF.

In its sample, this clonotype was seen many times. This chain uses TRBV27 with TRBJ2-7, with D maybe TRBD1 (5 bases). This CDR3 comprises 14 residues. Between the trimmed V and J ends, which lost 4 bases and 2 bases, there was a span of 12 bases. Germline V gene lookup returns CDR1 MNHEY and CDR2 SMNVEV (reference sequence). This CDR3 reads CASSSRAGPYEQYF. CDR3 in DNA: TGTGCCAGCAGTTCCAGGGCAGGGCCCTACGAGCAGTACTTC.

This clonotype appeared once. A read error may account for a junction end that differs from germline. V and J are TRBV3-1 and TRBJ1-1; D remains ambiguous. Germline lookup yields CDR1 LGHDT and CDR2 YNNKEL (reference sequence). This CDR3 is built from 14 residues. CDR3 nucleotide sequence: TGTACCAGCAGCGACCGCCGGAGAAACACTGCAGCTTTCTTT. Its protein product is CTSSDRRRNTAAFF.

The chain carries TRBV7-9 and TRBJ2-5; possibly TRBD1 or TRBD2 for D (5 bases each). The V and J ends lost 2 bases and 3 bases respectively, with 13 bases between them. The CDR3 spans 15 residues. Germline-derived CDR1 and CDR2 are SEHNR and FQNEAQ (reference sequence). Here the CDR3 reads CASSLKGRREETQYF. The DNA of the CDR3 is TGTGCCAGCAGCTTAAAGGGACGCCGCGAAGAGACCCAGTACTTC.

This clonotype occurred many times. This rearrangement joins TRBV4-2 to TRBJ1-4, with 8 bases matching TRBD1. Germline assignment: CDR1 LGHNA and CDR2 YNFKEQ. The CDR3 covers 17 residues. V shed 1 base and J 8 bases; nucleotides not matched to a gene: 12. The CDR3 DNA sequence: TGTGCCAGCAGCCAAGGTCTTTCCCTCGACAGGGGCGAAAAACTGTTTTTT. Its translation: CASSQGLSLDRGEKLFF.

At least ten counts were recorded for this clonotype. This chain uses TRBV2 with TRBJ1-1; D gene ambiguous. Germline V gene lookup returns CDR1 SNHLY and CDR2 FYNNEI. Between the trimmed V and J ends, which lost 5 bases and 1 base, there was a span of 8 bases. The CDR3 covers 13 residues. The chain's CDR3 is CASSWAPNTEAFF. The CDR3 DNA follows: TGTGCCAGCAGTTGGGCCCCGAACACTGAAGCTTTCTTT.

Ten or more counts support this clonotype. The chain is built from TRBV5-1 and TRBJ2-5; TRBD1 agrees at 9 bases. V dropped 3 bases and J dropped 2; count of bases not matched to a gene: 5. This CDR3 contains 15 residues. In germline, CDR1 is SGHRS, CDR2 YFSETQ. CDR3 in DNA: TGCGCCAGCAGCTCCCAGACAGGGGGGCAAGAGACCCAGTACTTC. Translated, it gives CASSSQTGGQETQYF.

This chain joins TRBV6-7 and TRBJ2-5, with 9 bases aligning to TRBD2. TRBV6-7 counts as an open reading frame of uncertain function. Trimming removed 4 bases from V and 1 base from J; junction bases left unmatched: 13. CDR3 length: 18 residues. CDR3 region: CASSSSPPGLAGQETQYF. The CDR3 bases are TGTGCCAGCAGTTCCTCTCCGCCGGGACTAGCTGGCCAAGAGACCCAGTACTTC.

V usage is TRBV20-1 and J usage is TRBJ2-3, with 8 positions matching TRBD2. Looked up from germline, CDR1 is DFQATT and CDR2 is SNEGSKA (reference sequence). There are 15 residues in the CDR3. V was clipped by 4 bases and J by 6 bases; unmatched bases: 12. The CDR3 spells CSAKMGTRGPDTQYF. In nucleotides, the CDR3 is TGCAGTGCTAAGATGGGGACTAGAGGTCCGGATACGCAGTATTTT.

The chain uses TRBV29-1 and TRBJ2-5, with 7 bases aligning to TRBD1. CDR3 length equals 12 residues. Germline V CDR1 and CDR2: SQVTM, ANQGSEA. With V trimmed by 2 bases and J by 7 bases, 4 bases remained unmatched. As DNA, the CDR3 is TGCAGCGTTGAAAAGGGGGCGGTGACCCAGTACTTC. Protein: CSVEKGAVTQYF.

This clonotype was picked up many times. The rearrangement links TRBV7-3 to TRBJ2-2; no reliable D call. The germline CDR1 and CDR2 sequences are SGHTA and FQGTGA. The CDR3 spans 12 residues. V was cut by 5 bases and J by 3 bases, with 4 bases left in between. CDR3 sequence: CASSPHTGELFF. CDR3 coding DNA: TGTGCCAGCAGCCCCCACACCGGGGAGCTGTTTTTT.

J is TRBJ2-3 and V is TRBV20-1; D might be TRBD2 (6 bases). Germline loops: CDR1 DFQATT, CDR2 SNEGSKA (reference sequence). CDR3 size: 14 residues. V was clipped by 3 bases and J by 3 bases, with 13 bases between them. The CDR3 spells CSARYGLRTDTQYF. The DNA for the CDR3 is TGCAGTGCTAGGTACGGACTACGAACAGATACGCAGTATTTT.

This clonotype was recorded at least ten times. The rearrangement joins TRBV12-3 or TRBV12-4 to TRBJ2-1; 8 bases align to TRBD1. The CDR3 extends over 15 amino acids. V lost 5 bases, J lost 0 bases, and 3 bases stayed unmatched. The CDR3 nucleotides read TGTGCCAGCAGTAGGACAGGGAGCTCCTACAATGAGCAGTTCTTC. Protein: CASSRTGSSYNEQFF.

This clonotype was seen a few times. The chain has TRBV20-1 and TRBJ2-1; 9 bases are shared with TRBD1. V lost 6 bases to trimming and J lost 4 bases; unmatched junction nucleotides: 7. The CDR3 spans 14 residues. Germline V lookup: CDR1 DFQATT, CDR2 SNEGSKA (reference sequence). The CDR3 reads CSADPGTGYNEQFF. The CDR3 DNA reads TGCAGTGCAGACCCCGGGACAGGGTACAATGAGCAGTTCTTC.

The chain uses TRBV28 and TRBJ1-1; D not certain. The CDR3 extends over 13 amino acids. CDR1 is MDHEN and CDR2 is SYDVKM in the germline V gene. V was clipped by 5 bases and J by 13 bases, with 20 bases between them. CDR3 bases: TGTGCCAGCAGTCAGTTCGGGGATGGCGTATTTTTCTTT. Amino acid sequence: CASSQFGDGVFFF.

The rearrangement uses TRBV7-2 and TRBJ2-7, with TRBD2 matching 8 bases. Germline V gives CDR1 SGHTA, CDR2 FQGNSA. The CDR3 contains 14 residues. The trim removed 5 bases at V and 1 base at J, leaving 4 bases unmatched. In nucleotides, the CDR3 is TGTGCCAGCAGCCTTTCTAGCGGGTCCTACGAGCAGTACTTC. This codes for CASSLSSGSYEQYF.

This clonotype was picked up many times. This chain connects TRBV28 to TRBJ1-5, with 7 bases lining up with TRBD1. The V and J ends lost 7 bases and 4 bases, in that order; junction bases with no gene match: 7. This CDR3 comprises 14 residues. The germline gives CDR1 MDHEN, CDR2 SYDVKM. The CDR3 region is CASTQGGPNQPQHF. The CDR3 DNA follows: TGTGCCAGCACCCAGGGGGGGCCGAATCAGCCCCAGCATTTT.

This clonotype occurred many times. The chain has TRBV10-3 and TRBJ1-5; D is unresolved. Germline V gene lookup returns CDR1 ENHRY and CDR2 SYGVKD. The CDR3 runs 15 residues. V was shortened by 3 bases and J by 0 bases, with 9 bases between the two germline ends. The CDR3 nucleotides are TGTGCCATCAGTGAAAGGCAGTATAGCAATCAGCCCCAGCATTTT. This codes for CAISERQYSNQPQHF.

This clonotype was picked up many times. The chain is built from TRBV28 and TRBJ1-6; possible D gene TRBD1, 6 bases. The V gene's germline CDR1 is MDHEN and CDR2 SYDVKM. CDR3 length: 12 amino acids. Trimming took off 5 bases at V and 11 bases at J, with 10 bases between the two ends. The CDR3 protein is CASSRQEAPLHF. Written as DNA, the CDR3 is TGTGCCAGCAGTAGACAGGAGGCACCCCTCCACTTT. Looking up the rest from reference TRBV28 and TRBJ1-6 gives the full variable domain: DVKVTQSSRYLVKRTGEKVFLECVQDMDHENMFWYRQDPGLGLRLIYFSYDVKMKEKGDIPEGYSVSREKKERFSLILESASTNQTSMYLCASSRQEAPLHFGNGTRLTVT.

This clonotype was counted only a few times. The chain's CDR3 is CSATYDGASRRTDTQYF. The CDR3 DNA sequence: TGCAGTGCCACATATGATGGGGCGTCACGTAGAACAGATACGCAGTATTTT. The rearrangement joins TRBV20-1 to TRBJ2-3; weak D call: TRBD1 (5 bases). CDR1 is DFQATT, CDR2 SNEGSKA, per germline (reference sequence). V lost 6 bases and J lost 3, with 25 bases in between. The CDR3 spans 17 residues.

V gene TRBV7-2 combines with J gene TRBJ2-3; 7 nucleotides agree with TRBD1. Germline V gives CDR1 SGHTA, CDR2 FQGNSA. The trim removed 7 bases at V and 5 bases at J, leaving 6 bases unmatched. CDR3 length equals 13 residues. The CDR3: CASTQNRGDTQYF. CDR3 DNA sequence: TGTGCCAGCACCCAAAACAGGGGAGATACGCAGTATTTT.

This clonotype was seen ten or more times. The chain uses TRBV11-2 and TRBJ2-1; 8 bases line up with TRBD2. Trimming removed 10 bases from V and 7 bases from J; junction bases left unmatched: 6. There are 12 residues in the CDR3. Germline V lookup: CDR1 SGHAT, CDR2 FQNNGV. The CDR3 is CATLAGVNEQFF. In nucleotides, the CDR3 is TGTGCCACCCTAGCGGGTGTGAATGAGCAGTTCTTC.

This clonotype is classed as medium-sized. The rearrangement joins TRBV27 to TRBJ2-3; D unclear. Looked up from germline, CDR1 is MNHEY and CDR2 is SMNVEV (reference sequence). Between the trimmed V and J ends, which lost 5 bases and 6 bases, there was a span of 12 bases. CDR3 size: 13 residues. Here the CDR3 DNA reads TGTGCCAGCAGTGCGCAACCGCGGGATACGCAGTATTTT. Translating it yields CASSAQPRDTQYF.